These T cell receptor beta chains were read from a single sample in a study of OX40 agonist ivuxolimab in advanced cancers. The data were produced by immunoSEQ multiplex PCR, yet TCRdb's version contains in-frame clones alone and is incomplete. The sample has approximately 76,000 clones, 85% to 90% seen once. The starting material was CD4+ or CD8+ T cells sorted from blood, obtained in a trial of the OX40 agonist ivuxolimab. These receptors were collected from an adult with an advanced solid tumor such as melanoma, head and neck, liver or kidney cancer. CDR3s include the opening cysteine and the closing phenylalanine or tryptophan. A D gene is named only where the DNA matches it firmly. Size values are once, few and many counts, or a class for expanded clones, and some rows have none.

d_call,clone_size,v_call,j_call,cdr3_nt,cdr3_aa
TRBD2,NA,TRBV5-1,TRBJ2-3,TGCGCCAGCAGCTTGCTCCTAGCGGGGAGCACAGATACGCAGTATTTT,CASSLLLAGSTDTQYF
TRBD2,NA,TRBV10-3,TRBJ2-7,TGTGCCATCAGCCCCGGGGGGGGCTCCGAGCAGTACTTC,CAISPGGGSEQYF
TRBD1,NA,TRBV9,TRBJ1-2,TGTGCCAGCAGCGTAGTACAGGGGGGGGGCTACACCTTC,CASSVVQGGGYTF
NA,NA,TRBV6-6,TRBJ2-7,TGTGCCACCCGAAGGATTGGGCCGTCGAGCGAGCAGTACTTC,CATRRIGPSSEQYF
TRBD1,NA,TRBV18,TRBJ1-1,TGTGCCAGCTCAGAAGGGCAGGGGGAAAACACTGAAGCTTTCTTT,CASSEGQGENTEAFF
NA,NA,TRBV4-1,TRBJ2-6,TGCGCCAGCAGCCTAACCGAGCAGGGTGCGGGGGCCAACGTCCTGACTTTC,CASSLTEQGAGANVLTF
NA,NA,TRBV6-5,TRBJ2-2,TGTGCCAGTAACCGTCACCAGACGAACACCGGGGAGCTGTTTTTT,CASNRHQTNTGELFF
NA,NA,TRBV18,TRBJ1-1,TGTGCCAGCGGGGTGGACTCTCGCACTGAAGCTTTCTTT,CASGVDSRTEAFF
TRBD1,NA,TRBV5-1,TRBJ1-2,TGCGCCAGCAGCTTGGGTGGACAGGGCGGCTACACCTTC,CASSLGGQGGYTF
NA,NA,TRBV30,TRBJ1-6,TGTGCCTGGAGTGAGGGCAATTCACCCCTCCACTTT,CAWSEGNSPLHF
NA,NA,TRBV7-3,TRBJ2-5,TGTGCCAGCAGTGTAACCGGGAGGACCCAGTACTTC,CASSVTGRTQYF
TRBD2,NA,TRBV28,TRBJ2-3,TGTGCCAGCAGTTTCGGGGGGACTAGCTTTGATACGCAGTATTTT,CASSFGGTSFDTQYF
NA,NA,TRBV5-1,TRBJ2-3,TGCGCCAGCAGCTTGGCGCAGGGGACTAGCACAGATACGCAGTATTTT,CASSLAQGTSTDTQYF
NA,NA,TRBV11-2,TRBJ2-2,TGTGCCAGCAGCTTAGATGGAGTCGGGGTTCCCGGGGAGCTGTTTTTT,CASSLDGVGVPGELFF
NA,NA,TRBV5-4,TRBJ1-2,TGTGCCAGCAGCTTGACCAGTGGGCTTTATGGCTACACCTTC,CASSLTSGLYGYTF
NA,once,TRBV28,TRBJ2-7,TGTGCCAGCTCGGGAGTTCCCTCCTACGAGCAGTACTTC,CASSGVPSYEQYF
NA,NA,TRBV2,TRBJ1-1,TGTGCCAGCACCCGCCGGTTCACTGAAGCTTTCTTT,CASTRRFTEAFF
NA,NA,TRBV15,TRBJ2-3,TGTGCCACCAGCTTCCGACTTCAACAGGTGACTAGCACAGATACGCAGTATTTT,CATSFRLQQVTSTDTQYF
NA,NA,TRBV30,TRBJ1-1,TGTGCCTGGAGTGTTAATCAGGGGAGCACTGAAGCTTTCTTT,CAWSVNQGSTEAFF
NA,NA,TRBV5-1,TRBJ1-5,TGCGCCAGCAGCGACGGGATTCTTCCCGGGCAGCCCCAGCATTTT,CASSDGILPGQPQHF
NA,NA,TRBV7-9,TRBJ2-4,TGTGCCAGCAGCACCGGGGGTGCTGAAGGGTTATTCATTCAGTACTTC,CASSTGGAEGLFIQYF
NA,NA,TRBV6-1,TRBJ1-5,TGTGCCAGCAGTGCCAGGGGTAACGTGCAGCCCCAGCATTTT,CASSARGNVQPQHF
TRBD1,NA,TRBV6-5,TRBJ2-7,TGTGCCAGCAGTTTCCGGGACAGGGGAAATGAGCAGTACTTC,CASSFRDRGNEQYF
NA,NA,TRBV5-4,TRBJ1-5,TGTGCCAGCAGCTTCTGGAGGTCGAATCAGCCCCAGCATTTT,CASSFWRSNQPQHF
TRBD1,once,TRBV5-1,TRBJ2-5,TGCGCCAGCAGCTTGGTGGGACAGGGACGAGAGACCCAGTACTTC,CASSLVGQGRETQYF
NA,NA,TRBV5-1,TRBJ2-5,TGCGCCAGCAGCTTGGAGGGAGTGCAAGAGACCCAGTACTTC,CASSLEGVQETQYF
TRBD1,NA,TRBV5-1,TRBJ2-7,TGCGCCAGCAGCTTGGGACATGTGGGACAGGGTGTACAGCAGTACTTC,CASSLGHVGQGVQQYF
NA,few,TRBV11-2,TRBJ1-3,TGTGCCAGCAGCGTATACGGAGACACCATATATTTT,CASSVYGDTIYF
NA,NA,TRBV12-5,TRBJ2-7,TGTGCTAGTGGTTTGGTAGTGACTAACCTTCCCCACGAGCAGTACTTC,CASGLVVTNLPHEQYF
NA,once,TRBV19,TRBJ2-7,TGTGCCAGTAGTATAGTGGGCGGCCGAACGGGCGAGCAGTACTTC,CASSIVGGRTGEQYF
TRBD2,NA,TRBV9,TRBJ2-3,TGTGCCAGCAGCGTAAGAGCGGGACGGGGGACGCAGTATTTT,CASSVRAGRGTQYF
NA,NA,TRBV2,TRBJ1-5,TGTGCCAGCAGTTTAGGACAAACTAGCAATCAGCCCCAGCATTTT,CASSLGQTSNQPQHF
TRBD1,NA,TRBV14,TRBJ2-3,TGTGCCAGCAGCCACTTGGACAGGGGTGATACGCAGTATTTT,CASSHLDRGDTQYF
NA,once,TRBV9,TRBJ2-1,TGTGCCAGCAGCACCGGGGGCCTAGCGAGCTCCTACAATGAGCAGTTCTTC,CASSTGGLASSYNEQFF
NA,NA,TRBV7-6,TRBJ1-1,TGTGCCAGCAGCTTAGGAGGGGGAGCCAACACTGAAGCTTTCTTT,CASSLGGGANTEAFF
NA,NA,TRBV6-6,TRBJ2-1,TGTGCCAGCAGTTACTCGGGTGAGCAGTTCTTC,CASSYSGEQFF
NA,NA,TRBV5-1,TRBJ2-2,TGCGCCAGCAGCCCCTTGGGCCCGAACACCGGGGAGCTGTTTTTT,CASSPLGPNTGELFF
TRBD1,NA,TRBV7-9,TRBJ2-1,TGTGCCAGCAGCAGACACACAGGGGAGAATGAGCAGTTCTTC,CASSRHTGENEQFF
NA,NA,TRBV19,TRBJ1-5,TGTGCCAGTAGTACTCCAGGGGTTAAGGGTCAGCCCCAGCATTTT,CASSTPGVKGQPQHF
NA,once,TRBV30,TRBJ2-5,TGTGCCTGGAGTGTAAAGGGGTGGGGAGAGACCCAGTACTTC,CAWSVKGWGETQYF
NA,NA,TRBV10-2,TRBJ2-6,TGCGCCAGCAGCCCCGGTGGGGGCTCTGGGGCCAACGTCCTGACTTTC,CASSPGGGSGANVLTF
NA,NA,TRBV7-9,TRBJ1-2,TGTGCCAGCAGCTTTGGGGACTATGGCTACACCTTC,CASSFGDYGYTF
NA,NA,TRBV30,TRBJ1-5,TGTGCCTGGAGTGCAGGGGCCGGCAATCAGCCCCAGCATTTT,CAWSAGAGNQPQHF
NA,NA,TRBV30,TRBJ1-2,TGTGCCTGGAGGGGCGTCGGGGGCTACACCTTC,CAWRGVGGYTF
TRBD1,NA,TRBV7-9,TRBJ2-7,TGTGCCAGCTCTAGGGGGCAATACGAGCAGTACTTC,CASSRGQYEQYF
NA,NA,TRBV6-1,TRBJ1-5,TGTGCCAGCAGTGAACTTGGAGGTAATAATCCCCAGCATTTT,CASSELGGNNPQHF
NA,NA,TRBV6-5,TRBJ1-1,TGTGCCAGCAGGGGACTGATGAACACTGAAGCTTTCTTT,CASRGLMNTEAFF
TRBD1,NA,TRBV5-8,TRBJ2-5,TGTGCCAGCAGCCAGGGGGCCGGGCTCCTCCAAGAGACCCAGTACTTC,CASSQGAGLLQETQYF
NA,once,TRBV7-3,TRBJ1-2,TGTGCCAGCAGCCCCGCCGGACAGTCCGCAGGCTACACCTTC,CASSPAGQSAGYTF
NA,NA,TRBV27,TRBJ2-3,TGTGCCAGCAGCCCTCCCTGGGGCACAGATACGCAGTATTTT,CASSPPWGTDTQYF